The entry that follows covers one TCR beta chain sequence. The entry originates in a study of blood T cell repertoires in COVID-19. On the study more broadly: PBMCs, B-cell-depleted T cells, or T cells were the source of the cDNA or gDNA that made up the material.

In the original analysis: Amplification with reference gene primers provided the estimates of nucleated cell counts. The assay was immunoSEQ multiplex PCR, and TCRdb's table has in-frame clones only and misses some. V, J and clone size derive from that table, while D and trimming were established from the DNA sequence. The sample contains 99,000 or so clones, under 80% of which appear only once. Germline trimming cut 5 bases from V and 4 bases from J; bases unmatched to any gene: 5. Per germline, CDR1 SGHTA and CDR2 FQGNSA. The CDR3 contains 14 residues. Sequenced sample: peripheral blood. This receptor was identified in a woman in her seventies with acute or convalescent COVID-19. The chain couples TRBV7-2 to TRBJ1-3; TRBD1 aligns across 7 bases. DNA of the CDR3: TGTGCCAGCAGCCCCCAGACAGGGGGAAACACCATATATTTT. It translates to CASSPQTGGNTIYF.